Below are 29 T cell receptor beta chains sequenced from a single sample in a study of blood T cell dynamics during melanoma immunotherapy. The data were produced by immunoSEQ multiplex PCR, yet TCRdb's version contains in-frame clones alone and is incomplete. The sample includes fewer than 13,000 clones, 75% to 90% of them seen just once. As for time point: week 3, after first cycle of checkpoint inhibitor. The sequenced sample was blood, obtained from a patient treated with checkpoint blockade. These receptors all come from a human donor with melanoma.

This chain links TRBV2 with TRBJ2-6; either TRBD1 or TRBD2 may supply D (6 bases each). This CDR3 has 15 residues. V lost 4 bases and J lost 4, with 11 bases in between. The germline CDR1 and CDR2 sequences are SNHLY and FYNNEI. The CDR3 protein is CASSGGTLGANVLTF. Here the CDR3 DNA reads TGTGCCAGCAGTGGCGGGACACTCGGGGCCAACGTCCTGACTTTC.

The chain couples TRBV7-2 to TRBJ2-5; D is unclear. V lost 1 base to trimming and J lost 4 bases, with 4 bases between them. This CDR3 comprises 12 residues. Germline V gene sequence: CDR1 SGHTA, CDR2 FQGNSA. Here the CDR3 DNA reads TGTGCCAGCAGCTTAGTCGGAGAGACCCAGTACTTC. Translation: CASSLVGETQYF.

This rearrangement joins TRBV2 to TRBJ2-5; 8 nucleotides agree with TRBD1. This CDR3 has 13 amino acids. Looked up from germline, CDR1 is SNHLY and CDR2 is FYNNEI. Germline trimming cut 5 bases from V and 3 bases from J; bases unmatched to any gene: 2. The DNA for the CDR3 is TGTGCCAGCAGTTACAGGGGGGAAGAGACCCAGTACTTC. Amino acids: CASSYRGEETQYF.

CDR3 region: CASSSPAGGETQYF. CDR3 bases: TGTGCCAGCAGCTCTCCGGCGGGGGGGGAGACCCAGTACTTC. J is TRBJ2-5 and V is TRBV21-1; the table's TRBD2 call for D was not verified on the DNA. TRBV21-1 is noted as a pseudogene. The CDR3 consists of 14 residues.

V gene TRBV2 combines with J gene TRBJ1-1, with D perhaps matching TRBD1 (5 bases). Trimming stripped 6 bases from V and 1 base from J, with 12 bases between. Germline V gene lookup returns CDR1 SNHLY and CDR2 FYNNEI. The CDR3 covers 14 residues. As DNA, the CDR3 is TGTGCCAGCAGCTCCCTGGGGGAGAACACTGAAGCTTTCTTT. This codes for CASSSLGENTEAFF.

The genes are TRBV6-5 and TRBJ1-2, with 8 bases aligning to TRBD1. In germline, CDR1 is MNHEY, CDR2 SVGAGI. CDR3 length: 13 residues. The J segment lost 3 bases and the V segment lost 8 bases, leaving 5 bases of the junction unmatched. CDR3 region: CASFGQGHYGYTF. CDR3 sequence (DNA): TGTGCCAGCTTTGGACAGGGTCACTATGGCTACACCTTC.

This clone occurred a few times. The CDR3 loop reads CASSRGETGELFF. The CDR3 DNA reads as TGTGCCAGCAGCCGTGGGGAAACCGGGGAGCTGTTTTTT. The V call is TRBV7-9, the J call TRBJ2-2; D gene uncertain. CDR1 SEHNR and CDR2 FQNEAQ come from the germline V gene (reference sequence). Trimming removed 5 bases from V and 5 bases from J, with 9 bases in between. This CDR3 is 13 amino acids long.

The V call is TRBV12-5, the J call TRBJ1-1; D unclear. The V end was cut by 1 base, the J end by 1 base, with 7 bases between. The CDR3 is 14 amino acids. Germline V lookup: CDR1 LGHNT, CDR2 FRNRAP. This CDR3 reads CASGLGGRNTEAFF. The CDR3 DNA reads TGTGCTAGTGGTTTGGGCGGCAGGAACACTGAAGCTTTCTTT.

The chain couples TRBV19 to TRBJ1-5; D is possibly TRBD1 (5 bases). V shed 3 bases and J shed 6 bases, with 12 bases lying between them. From germline, CDR1 is LNHDA and CDR2 SQIVND (reference sequence). This CDR3 spans 14 amino acids. The CDR3 DNA reads as TGTGCCAGTAGTATTACGGCAGGGACTCAGCCCCAGCATTTT. It specifies CASSITAGTQPQHF. Full variable domain (rest looked up from reference TRBV19 and TRBJ1-5): DGGITQSPKYLFRKEGQNVTLSCEQNLNHDAMYWYRQDPGQGLRLIYYSQIVNDFQKGDIAEGYSVSREKKESFPLTVTSAQKNPTAFYLCASSITAGTQPQHFGDGTRLSIL.

The table lists this clone with a count of one. This sequence joins TRBV6-4 and TRBJ2-2, with no clear D. This CDR3 has 13 residues. CDR1 and CDR2 (germline): MRHNA, SNTAGT. The V end lost 6 bases, the J end lost 5 bases, and 10 bases lay between the germline ends. For the CDR3, the DNA is TGTGCCAGCAGCGAAGGGTGGACCGGGGAGCTGTTTTTT. The encoded protein is CASSEGWTGELFF.

V and J are TRBV18 and TRBJ1-4; 7 positions agree with TRBD1. V gave up 4 bases and J gave up 8 bases; unmatched junction bases: 10. Germline loops: CDR1 KGHSH, CDR2 LQKENI. The CDR3 has 15 amino acids. The CDR3, as DNA: TGTGCCAGCTCACTGTCCGGGACAGCCGGAGAAAAACTGTTTTTT. Protein sequence: CASSLSGTAGEKLFF.

This chain connects TRBV6-6 to TRBJ1-3; 8 nucleotides match TRBD1. Germline V gene data show CDR1 as MNHNY and CDR2 as SVGAGI (reference sequence). This CDR3 is 16 amino acids long. V dropped 5 bases and J dropped 1; count of bases not matched to a gene: 7. CDR3 nucleotides: TGTGCCAGCAGTGGACCGGGACAGGTATCTGGAAACACCATATATTTT. This translates into CASSGPGQVSGNTIYF.

This clone came up once. The CDR3 DNA follows: TGTGCCAGCAGCCGGTGGGCAGGGGAAGGCTATGGCTACACCTTC. It specifies CASSRWAGEGYGYTF. The chain recombines TRBV7-2 with TRBJ1-2, with D possibly TRBD1 on 6 matching bases. V was clipped by 5 bases and J by 4 bases, with 17 bases between them. Germline lookup yields CDR1 SGHTA and CDR2 FQGNSA. The CDR3 spans 15 residues.

This clone showed up just once. This chain links TRBV15 with TRBJ1-4; 10 nucleotides match TRBD1. Losses at the gene ends were 4 bases for V and 7 bases for J; bases not matched to a gene: 3. Germline loops: CDR1 LNHNV, CDR2 YYDKDF (reference sequence). The CDR3 spans 14 residues. The CDR3 region is CATSKGTGAEKLFF. CDR3 coding DNA: TGTGCCACCAGCAAAGGGACAGGGGCTGAAAAACTGTTTTTT. Supplemented by reference TRBV15 and TRBJ1-4, the full variable domain reads DAMVIQNPRYQVTQFGKPVTLSCSQTLNHNVMYWYQQKSSQAPKLLFHYYDKDFNNEADTPDNFQSRRPNTSFCFLDIRSPGLGDTAMYLCATSKGTGAEKLFFGSGTQLSVL.

The CDR3 region is CSVGDRTTAEAFF. DNA for the CDR3: TGCAGCGTTGGGGACAGAACTACGGCTGAAGCTTTCTTT. The chain links TRBV29-1 to TRBJ1-1, with 7 bases aligning to TRBD1. The V gene end was trimmed by 4 bases and the J gene end by 6 bases; junction bases not matched to a gene: 8. Per the germline V gene, CDR1 is SQVTM and CDR2 is ANQGSEA. The CDR3 contains 13 residues.

The chain carries TRBV7-8 and TRBJ1-4; no clear D gene. The V and J ends lost 1 base and 8 bases respectively, with 17 bases between them. Germline V gives CDR1 SGHVS, CDR2 FQNEAQ. The CDR3 runs to 16 residues. The CDR3 nucleotides are TGTGCCAGCAGCTTAGGCTTGTCAAGCCTGGGGGAAAAACTGTTTTTT. This translates into CASSLGLSSLGEKLFF.

Written as DNA, the CDR3 is TGCGCCAGCAGTGAGTCGGGGAGAACCGGGGAGCTGTTTTTT. Residues: CASSESGRTGELFF. The chain is built from TRBV10-2 and TRBJ2-2; possibly TRBD2 for D (5 bases). The V and J ends lost 0 bases and 5 bases respectively, with 7 bases between them. The germline gives CDR1 WSHSY, CDR2 SAAADI. The CDR3 loop spans 14 amino acids.

This clone was counted once. The chain has TRBV7-9 and TRBJ1-1, with 8 positions matching TRBD1. In germline, CDR1 is SEHNR, CDR2 FQNEAQ (reference sequence). This CDR3 is 16 amino acids long. With 5 bases clipped from V and 1 base from J, the junction kept 9 bases outside the gene matches. The CDR3: CASSAGTGRKNTEAFF. The CDR3, as DNA: TGTGCCAGCAGCGCTGGGACAGGACGAAAGAACACTGAAGCTTTCTTT. Filled out from reference TRBV7-9 and TRBJ1-1, the complete variable domain reads DTGVSQNPRHKITKRGQNVTFRCDPISEHNRLYWYRQTLGQGPEFLTYFQNEAQLEKSRLLSDRFSAERPKGSFSTLEIQRTEQGDSAMYLCASSAGTGRKNTEAFFGQGTRLTVV.

The rearrangement uses TRBV6-6 and TRBJ2-7; a possible D gene is TRBD1 (5 bases). This CDR3 contains 13 residues. The V gene lost 6 bases and the J gene lost 3 bases, with 12 bases spanning the gap. Germline V gives CDR1 MNHNY, CDR2 SVGAGI (reference sequence). The CDR3 here is CASSRDQGYEQYV. The CDR3 nucleotides read TGTGCCAGCAGCCGCGACCAGGGCTACGAGCAGTACGTC.

J is TRBJ2-3 and V is TRBV5-6; TRBD2 might be the D (5 bases). CDR1 and CDR2 from the germline V gene are SGHDT and YYEEEE. The CDR3 spans 16 residues. Trimming removed 0 bases at V and 0 bases at J, with 11 bases between. CDR3 bases: TGTGCCAGCAGCTTGGCCCGGGGTATGAGCACAGATACGCAGTATTTT. Translated: CASSLARGMSTDTQYF.

This clone was seen once. The chain recombines TRBV4-1 with TRBJ1-2; possibly TRBD1 for D (5 bases). The CDR3 length is 14 residues. Trimming removed 0 bases from V and 7 bases from J, with 12 bases in between. CDR1 MGHRA and CDR2 YSYEKL come from the germline V gene. The CDR3 loop is CASSQDPGTIGYTF. DNA of the CDR3: TGCGCCAGCAGCCAAGATCCCGGGACGATTGGCTACACCTTC.

This clone was detected once. The rearrangement uses TRBV19 and TRBJ2-4; 9 nucleotides match TRBD1. Germline CDR1 is LNHDA and CDR2 is SQIVND (reference sequence). The ends lost 0 bases at V and 2 bases at J; junction bases unmatched: 8. This CDR3 has 18 amino acids. CDR3: CASSIDPSGQGTKNIQYF. Written as DNA, the CDR3 is TGTGCCAGTAGTATAGATCCGTCCGGACAGGGGACCAAAAACATTCAGTACTTC. Supplemented by reference TRBV19 and TRBJ2-4, the full variable domain reads DGGITQSPKYLFRKEGQNVTLSCEQNLNHDAMYWYRQDPGQGLRLIYYSQIVNDFQKGDIAEGYSVSREKKESFPLTVTSAQKNPTAFYLCASSIDPSGQGTKNIQYFGAGTRLSVL.

The V gene is TRBV6-1, the J gene TRBJ1-5; maybe TRBD1 (6 bases). The CDR3 extends over 15 amino acids. Germline V gene sequence: CDR1 MNHNS, CDR2 SASEGT. Trimming shortened V by 5 bases and J by 2 bases, and 13 bases separated the two germline ends. The CDR3 spells CASSTSHRGNQPQHF. The CDR3 DNA reads as TGTGCCAGCAGTACCTCCCACAGGGGCAATCAGCCCCAGCATTTT.

The gene calls are TRBV6-6 and TRBJ1-4; D is undetermined. This CDR3 region has 14 residues. The V end lost 6 bases, the J end lost 0 bases, and 8 bases lay between the germline ends. CDR1 and CDR2 from the germline V gene are MNHNY and SVGAGI (reference sequence). CDR3 residues: CASRTSSTNEKLFF. The CDR3 nucleotides are TGTGCCAGCAGGACTAGTTCAACTAATGAAAAACTGTTTTTT.

This clone has just one count. V usage is TRBV27 and J usage is TRBJ1-6; 10 bases are shared with TRBD1. This CDR3 has 15 amino acids. CDR1 is MNHEY and CDR2 is SMNVEV in the germline V gene (reference sequence). Trimming took 3 bases from V and 4 from J; bases not matched to a gene: 0. The CDR3 sequence is CASSLGQGYNSPLHF. CDR3 DNA: TGTGCCAGCAGTTTGGGACAGGGGTATAATTCACCCCTCCACTTT.

The V call is TRBV7-2, the J call TRBJ2-2; D unclear. CDR1 is SGHTA and CDR2 is FQGNSA in the germline V gene. V was cut by 0 bases and J by 5 bases, with 10 bases left in between. The CDR3 is 15 residues long. DNA of the CDR3: TGTGCCAGCAGCTTAGCTTGGGTGAATACCGGGGAGCTGTTTTTT. Translated, it gives CASSLAWVNTGELFF.

The J gene is TRBJ1-2, the V gene TRBV7-9, with D possibly being TRBD1 (5 bases). Trimming took 4 bases from V and 0 from J, leaving 9 bases between them. In germline, CDR1 is SEHNR, CDR2 FQNEAQ (reference sequence). The CDR3 spans 14 residues. CDR3 sequence (DNA): TGTGCCAGCAGCTACGGGACCTCTAACTATGGCTACACCTTC. It translates to CASSYGTSNYGYTF.

This clone has more than one count but fewer than ten. V gene TRBV4-3 combines with J gene TRBJ2-7; TRBD2 matches at 11 bases. Losses at the gene ends were 0 bases for V and 6 bases for J; bases not matched to a gene: 10. This CDR3 comprises 17 residues. Germline CDR1 reads LGHNA; CDR2 reads YSLEER. CDR3 sequence: CASSQESSGGKWGEQYV. CDR3 sequence (DNA): TGCGCCAGCAGCCAAGAGTCTAGCGGGGGGAAATGGGGCGAGCAGTACGTC.

The rearrangement links TRBV6-5 to TRBJ1-5; possible D gene TRBD1, 6 bases. The CDR3 is made up of 16 amino acids. V gave up 4 bases and J gave up 2 bases, with 15 bases separating them. Germline V CDR1 and CDR2: MNHEY, SVGAGI. The CDR3 DNA follows: TGTGCCAGCAGTTCAAATAGCAGGGGTCGCAATCAGCCCCAGCATTTT. Translating it yields CASSSNSRGRNQPQHF.